These 25 T cell receptor beta chains originate from one sample sequenced in a study of PD-1 blockade in classical Hodgkin lymphoma. Every patient had relapsed following autologous stem cell transplantation, and cohorts differed in brentuximab vedotin exposure. Libraries were prepared by immunoSEQ multiplex PCR; TCRdb keeps only in-frame clonotypes and omits some of them. There are about 22,000 clones in the sample; about three quarters occur only once, and approximately 7.7% lies in the top ten. The input for sequencing was peripheral blood mononuclear cells (PBMCs), taken before the second cycle of nivolumab. Source of these receptors: a human donor with classical Hodgkin lymphoma.

The J gene is TRBJ2-5, the V gene TRBV7-9; 10 nucleotides line up with TRBD2. With V trimmed by 4 bases and J by 5 bases, 19 bases remained unmatched. The CDR3 consists of 19 residues. Germline-derived CDR1 and CDR2 are SEHNR and FQNEAQ (reference sequence). The CDR3 region is CASSSPGTSVEITRETQYF. CDR3 coding DNA: TGTGCCAGCAGCTCACCGGGGACTAGCGTGGAAATTACCCGGGAGACCCAGTACTTC. Filled out from reference TRBV7-9 and TRBJ2-5, the complete variable domain reads DTGVSQNPRHKITKRGQNVTFRCDPISEHNRLYWYRQTLGQGPEFLTYFQNEAQLEKSRLLSDRFSAERPKGSFSTLEIQRTEQGDSAMYLCASSSPGTSVEITRETQYFGPGTRLLVL.

This clone has a single count. The genes are TRBV5-4 and TRBJ2-1; the D is unclear. Germline loops: CDR1 SGHNT, CDR2 YYREEE (reference sequence). The CDR3 sequence is 14 residues long. Between the trimmed V and J ends, which lost 2 bases and 7 bases, there was a span of 13 bases. CDR3 sequence: CASSLRVSTNEQFF. Written as DNA, the CDR3 is TGTGCCAGCAGCTTAAGGGTTTCGACGAATGAGCAGTTCTTC.

The chain couples TRBV28 to TRBJ2-7, with TRBD2 matching over 13 bases. The CDR3 is 17 amino acids. J was trimmed by 7 bases and V by 4 bases; bases with no gene match: 13. Germline assignment: CDR1 MDHEN and CDR2 SYDVKM. The CDR3 bases are TGTGCCAGCAGTTCTACACCCGGGACTAGCGGGAAAGGGGAGCAGTACTTC. Encoded protein: CASSSTPGTSGKGEQYF.

V usage is TRBV5-1 and J usage is TRBJ2-3; 13 bases match TRBD2. This CDR3 contains 17 residues. J lost 4 bases, V lost 0 bases, and 5 bases had no gene match. Germline loops: CDR1 SGHRS, CDR2 YFSETQ. The CDR3 protein is CASSLGTSGSRADTQYF. In nucleotides, the CDR3 is TGCGCCAGCAGCTTGGGGACTAGCGGGAGTAGGGCAGATACGCAGTATTTT.

This chain connects TRBV29-1 to TRBJ2-5; no firm D call. V gave up 2 bases and J gave up 1 base, with 2 bases separating them. The germline V gene has CDR1 SQVTM and CDR2 ANQGSEA. This CDR3 has 11 amino acids. As DNA, the CDR3 is TGCAGCGTTGAAACCCAAGAGACCCAGTACTTC. Amino acid sequence: CSVETQETQYF.

About this clone itself: One junction end does not reproduce the germline sequence, and a read error may be involved. The V and J genes are TRBV13 and TRBJ2-3, with 11 bases fitting TRBD2. The CDR3 spans 13 residues. CDR1 PRHDT and CDR2 FYEKMQ come from the germline V gene (reference sequence). CDR3 sequence reads: CASSLGLLTSGNF. The CDR3, as DNA: TGTGCCAGCAGCTTAGGCCTATTGACTAGCGGGAACTTT.

The genes are TRBV7-9 and TRBJ2-1; D may be TRBD2 (5 bases). Germline CDR1 is SEHNR and CDR2 is FQNEAQ (reference sequence). The V gene lost 4 bases and the J gene lost 5 bases, with 18 bases spanning the gap. The CDR3 extends over 16 amino acids. CDR3 amino acids: CASSSARGEGNNEQFF. In nucleotides, the CDR3 is TGTGCCAGCAGCTCCGCTCGGGGAGAGGGCAACAATGAGCAGTTCTTC.

The genes are TRBV6-5 and TRBJ2-7; D is possibly TRBD2 (5 bases). Germline CDR1 MNHEY, CDR2 SVGAGI. V lost 2 bases and J lost 6, with 17 bases in between. CDR3 size: 15 residues. The CDR3 nucleotides read TGTGCCAGCAGTTACACCGGGGTAGTTGGGCGCGAGCAGTACTTC. Encoded protein: CASSYTGVVGREQYF.

This clone has only one observation. This chain's CDR3 is CASRDHSNQPQHF. The CDR3 DNA is TGTGCCAGTAGGGACCATAGCAATCAGCCCCAGCATTTT. This chain connects TRBV19 to TRBJ1-5; no clear D. V was trimmed by 6 bases and J by 0 bases, leaving 6 bases between them. This CDR3 spans 13 amino acids. CDR1 LNHDA and CDR2 SQIVND come from the germline V gene (reference sequence).

This chain uses TRBV5-4 with TRBJ2-5; 10 positions match TRBD2. The V gene's germline CDR1 is SGHNT and CDR2 YYREEE (reference sequence). The V and J ends lost 3 bases and 5 bases, in that order; junction bases with no gene match: 7. This CDR3 is 15 amino acids long. The CDR3 loop reads CASSSPSGSRETQYF. Here the CDR3 DNA reads TGTGCCAGCAGCTCGCCTAGCGGGAGTAGGGAGACCCAGTACTTC.

This clone was seen only once. This chain joins TRBV28 and TRBJ2-3; 8 nucleotides align to TRBD1. The ends lost 4 bases at V and 2 bases at J; junction bases unmatched: 5. Germline-derived CDR1 and CDR2 are MDHEN and SYDVKM. The CDR3 has 15 amino acids. The CDR3 DNA is TGTGCCAGCAGTTCTACAGGGGGGTTCACAGATACGCAGTATTTT. It yields the protein CASSSTGGFTDTQYF.

The chain employs TRBV30 and TRBJ2-7, with 7 bases that match TRBD1. The CDR3 runs 12 residues. CDR1 is GTSNPN, CDR2 SVGIG, per germline (reference sequence). V trimming: 6 bases; J trimming: 3 bases; junction bases outside the gene matches: 5. The CDR3 coding sequence is TGTGCCTGTAGATACAGGGGCTACGAGCAGTACTTC. This codes for CACRYRGYEQYF.

V and J are TRBV15 and TRBJ2-1, with 7 bases fitting TRBD2. The CDR3 covers 13 residues. Per germline, CDR1 LNHNV and CDR2 YYDKDF (reference sequence). J gave up 8 bases and V 11 bases, and 12 bases lay outside the gene matches. The CDR3 DNA follows: TGTGCCTTCCGGGGGGATGCGAAGGATGAGCAGTTCTTC. Translated, it gives CAFRGDAKDEQFF. The complete variable domain, with remaining parts taken from reference TRBV15 and TRBJ2-1, reads DAMVIQNPRYQVTQFGKPVTLSCSQTLNHNVMYWYQQKSSQAPKLLFHYYDKDFNNEADTPDNFQSRRPNTSFCFLDIRSPGLGDTAMYLCAFRGDAKDEQFFGPGTRLTVL.

The J gene is TRBJ2-7, the V gene TRBV7-2, with 11 bases fitting TRBD1. With 1 base clipped from V and 3 bases from J, the junction kept 2 bases outside the gene matches. Germline CDR1 and CDR2: SGHTA and FQGNSA. The CDR3 runs to 15 residues. CDR3 nucleotide sequence: TGTGCCAGCAGCTTAGTAGGGACAGGGGGCTACGAGCAGTACTTC. This codes for CASSLVGTGGYEQYF.

The chain has TRBV6-4 and TRBJ2-1; TRBD2 matches 9 bases. The V and J ends lost 9 bases and 9 bases, in that order; junction bases with no gene match: 9. This CDR3 is built from 13 residues. Per germline, CDR1 MRHNA and CDR2 SNTAGT. CDR3 DNA: TGTGCCAGGATGGGACTAGCTGGACTTGAGCAGTTCTTC. It translates to CARMGLAGLEQFF.

The CDR3 nucleotides read TGTGCCTCCTGGACAGGCCCCTCTGGAAACACCATATATTTT. Its protein product is CASWTGPSGNTIYF. This chain connects TRBV6-1 to TRBJ1-3, with 7 bases identical to TRBD1. Trimming cost V 11 bases and J 0 bases; bases outside gene matches: 7. The CDR3 length is 14 residues. Germline-derived CDR1 and CDR2 are MNHNS and SASEGT.

This clone appeared a few times. V gene TRBV5-5 combines with J gene TRBJ1-3, with D unresolved. This CDR3 has 15 residues. With 4 bases removed from V and 4 bases from J, the gap between germline ends came to 15 bases. Germline CDR1 is SGHKS and CDR2 is YYEKEE (reference sequence). CDR3 amino acids: CASSRLGSEGNTIYF. The CDR3, as DNA: TGTGCCAGCAGCAGATTGGGATCCGAAGGAAACACCATATATTTT.

This chain links TRBV9 with TRBJ2-1; TRBD2 is a possible D gene (6 bases). The CDR3 covers 14 residues. Deletions cut 4 bases from V and 6 bases from J, with 14 bases between. From germline, CDR1 is SGDLS and CDR2 YYNGEE. The CDR3 loop is CASSRSGDGNEQFF. The CDR3 DNA reads TGTGCCAGCAGCCGTTCGGGGGACGGCAATGAGCAGTTCTTC.

The CDR3: CASSQVGGYTEAFF. CDR3 nucleotides: TGCGCCAGCAGCCAAGTTGGAGGGTATACTGAAGCTTTCTTT. This chain connects TRBV4-1 to TRBJ1-1; no reliable D call. V was trimmed by 1 base and J by 5 bases, leaving 11 bases between them. The CDR3 is 14 amino acids. In germline, CDR1 is MGHRA, CDR2 YSYEKL.

The chain combines TRBV6-1 with TRBJ1-5; 7 bases are shared with TRBD1. Germline V CDR1 and CDR2: MNHNS, SASEGT. Losses at the gene ends were 1 base for V and 6 bases for J; bases not matched to a gene: 6. The CDR3 has 15 amino acids. The CDR3, as DNA: TGTGCCAGCAGTGAAGAAGAGAGGGGGCCTCAGCCCCAGCATTTT. This gives the protein CASSEEERGPQPQHF.

V and J are TRBV7-9 and TRBJ2-1; TRBD2 aligns across 9 bases. With 1 base clipped from V and 2 bases from J, the junction kept 12 bases outside the gene matches. Germline CDR1 reads SEHNR; CDR2 reads FQNEAQ (reference sequence). CDR3 length: 19 amino acids. The CDR3 region is CASSLGGSGREYAYNEQFF. The CDR3 coding sequence is TGTGCCAGCAGCTTAGGTGGTAGCGGGAGAGAGTATGCCTACAATGAGCAGTTCTTC.

CDR3 in DNA: TGTGCCAGCAGTTACATGGGGGTGGGAATGAACACTGAAGCTTTCTTT. Translated: CASSYMGVGMNTEAFF. This chain uses TRBV6-5 with TRBJ1-1; a weak D match, TRBD1 (5 bases). CDR1 MNHEY and CDR2 SVGAGI come from the germline V gene. Trimming removed 2 bases from V and 0 bases from J, with 13 bases in between. This CDR3 contains 16 residues.

The chain recombines TRBV10-3 with TRBJ2-1; possible D gene TRBD1, 5 bases. Germline assignment: CDR1 ENHRY and CDR2 SYGVKD. The CDR3 runs to 15 residues. V lost 4 bases and J 4 bases, leaving 14 bases between the germline ends. CDR3 DNA sequence: TGTGCCATCAGTGGGGGCGTTGGCTTATACAATGAGCAGTTCTTC. Translating gives CAISGGVGLYNEQFF.

This clone was found a few times. V is TRBV5-1 and J is TRBJ2-7, with 7 positions matching TRBD1. This CDR3 is 15 amino acids long. The germline V gene has CDR1 SGHRS and CDR2 YFSETQ. V trimming: 4 bases; J trimming: 1 base; junction bases outside the gene matches: 8. The CDR3 protein is CASSLRTGVSYEQYF. The CDR3 region has the DNA TGCGCCAGCAGCCTAAGGACAGGTGTGTCCTACGAGCAGTACTTC.

This chain uses TRBV2 with TRBJ2-1; D unclear. Germline-derived CDR1 and CDR2 are SNHLY and FYNNEI. The CDR3 sequence is 17 residues long. V dropped 2 bases and J dropped 0 bases, with 14 bases sitting between them. In DNA, the CDR3 is TGTGCCAGCAGTGAAAGTCTGGCGACGAGCTCCTACAATGAGCAGTTCTTC. It is translated as CASSESLATSSYNEQFF. The full variable domain, completed using reference TRBV2 and TRBJ2-1, is EPEVTQTPSHQVTQMGQEVILRCVPISNHLYFYWYRQILGQKVEFLVSFYNNEISEKSEIFDDQFSVERPDGSNFTLKIRSTKLEDSAMYFCASSESLATSSYNEQFFGPGTRLTVL.